These T cell receptor beta chains were read from a single sample in a study of technical replicates of blood from a few donors. Only in-frame clones appear in the TCRdb table, and some are missing; sequencing was by immunoSEQ multiplex PCR. The repertoire holds approximately 76,000 clones, with 90% to 95% as singletons. The sequenced sample consisted of T cells isolated from PBMCs. The receptors here all came from a human donor in good health. CDR3s include the opening cysteine and the closing phenylalanine or tryptophan. D genes are given only for firm matches. A row's size may be missing; if present it is once, few, many or a size class.

cdr3_aa	cdr3_nt	j_call	clone_size	v_call	d_call
CASKASGETEYGYTF	TGTGCCAGCAAAGCCTCAGGGGAGACAGAATATGGCTACACCTTC	TRBJ1-2	.	TRBV28	.
CSVDKGGIGETQYF	TGCAGCGTTGATAAGGGAGGGATTGGTGAGACCCAGTACTTC	TRBJ2-5	.	TRBV29-1	TRBD2
CASSEDTWKLFF	TGTGCCAGCAGTGAGGACACCTGGAAACTGTTTTTT	TRBJ1-4	.	TRBV2	.
CASSLGGGNTEAFF	TGTGCCAGCAGCTTAGGCGGGGGGAACACTGAAGCTTTCTTT	TRBJ1-1	few	TRBV7-9	.
CASSLVTPSDEQYF	TGCGCCAGCAGCTTGGTGACGCCTAGCGACGAGCAGTACTTC	TRBJ2-7	.	TRBV5-1	.
CASSGTGLREAFF	TGCGCCAGTTCCGGGACAGGCCTCCGGGAAGCTTTCTTT	TRBJ1-1	.	TRBV10-1	TRBD1
CASSQILRQGGSATQHF	TGCGCCAGCAGCCAAATTCTCAGACAGGGGGGATCAGCGACCCAGCATTTT	TRBJ1-5	.	TRBV4-1	TRBD1
CASRLGQNTEAFF	TGTGCCAGCAGACTGGGACAGAACACTGAAGCTTTCTTT	TRBJ1-1	few	TRBV27	.
CASRYGGYQRYTF	TGTGCCAGCCGCTACGGCGGGTATCAACGCTACACCTTC	TRBJ1-2	once	TRBV28	.
CASSPGGINEQFF	TGTGCCAGCAGTCCAGGGGGTATCAATGAGCAGTTCTTC	TRBJ2-1	.	TRBV27	TRBD1
CSATNLAFF	TGCAGTGCCACGAACTTGGCTTTCTTT	TRBJ1-1	few	TRBV20-1	.
CASSQPTEHLEAFF	TGCGCCAGCAGCCAACCTACAGAACACCTTGAAGCTTTCTTT	TRBJ1-1	.	TRBV4-1	.
CSVLLAGRYEQYF	TGCAGCGTTCTGCTAGCGGGAAGGTACGAGCAGTACTTC	TRBJ2-7	once	TRBV29-1	TRBD2
CASSLYFGGRGASYEQYF	TGTGCCAGCAGTTTATACTTTGGCGGGCGGGGCGCCTCCTACGAGCAGTACTTC	TRBJ2-7	.	TRBV28	.
CASSGGTSGRTAQETQYF	TGTGCCAGCAGTGGGGGGACTAGCGGGAGGACGGCGCAAGAGACCCAGTACTTC	TRBJ2-5	.	TRBV28	TRBD2
CASSQGSFQAYEQYF	TGTGCCAGCAGCCAAGGGAGTTTCCAAGCCTACGAGCAGTACTTC	TRBJ2-7	.	TRBV14	.
CASSPAGTETTF	TGTGCCAGCAGCCCCGCCGGGACAGAGACAACCTTC	TRBJ1-2	.	TRBV5-5	TRBD1
CASSRLFQRAYGYTF	TGTGCCAGCAGCCGACTCTTCCAGAGGGCCTATGGCTACACCTTC	TRBJ1-2	.	TRBV5-4	.
CASSTNDGTGLEAFF	TGCGCCAGCAGTACTAACGACGGGACAGGTCTTGAAGCTTTCTTT	TRBJ1-1	.	TRBV5-1	TRBD1
CASSQPTGGAWFGRETQYF	TGCGCCAGCAGCCAACCGACAGGGGGCGCTTGGTTTGGGCGGGAGACCCAGTACTTC	TRBJ2-5	.	TRBV4-1	TRBD1
CASSMGQGLGEQYF	TGTGCCAGCAGCATGGGACAGGGGTTGGGCGAGCAGTACTTC	TRBJ2-7	.	TRBV5-4	TRBD1
CASGLVGAETQYF	TGTGCTAGTGGTTTGGTAGGGGCAGAGACCCAGTACTTC	TRBJ2-5	.	TRBV12-5	.
CASSENYEQYF	TGCGCCAGCAGCGAGAACTACGAGCAGTACTTC	TRBJ2-7	.	TRBV5-1	.
CASSSFRVGYSGNTIYF	TGTGCCAGCAGTTCATTTCGGGTAGGCTACTCTGGAAACACCATATATTTT	TRBJ1-3	.	TRBV28	.
CASSLVPTGQETQYF	TGCGCCAGCAGCTTGGTCCCGACTGGCCAAGAGACCCAGTACTTC	TRBJ2-5	once	TRBV5-1	.
CASSQDSWTDNQPQHF	TGCGCCAGCAGCCAAGATTCGTGGACAGATAATCAGCCCCAGCATTTT	TRBJ1-5	.	TRBV4-1	.
CASSSEREFQETQYF	TGTGCCAGCAGCTCTGAGCGGGAATTTCAAGAGACCCAGTACTTC	TRBJ2-5	.	TRBV5-4	TRBD2
CAWNKGYTDTQYF	TGTGCCTGGAATAAGGGGTACACAGATACGCAGTATTTT	TRBJ2-3	once	TRBV30	.
CASSPGTSGGDEQFF	TGCGCCAGCAGCCCGGGGACTAGCGGGGGGGATGAGCAGTTCTTC	TRBJ2-1	.	TRBV5-1	TRBD2
CASSLGIAGLSYNEQFF	TGTGCCAGCAGCTTAGGAATAGCGGGGCTCTCCTACAATGAGCAGTTCTTC	TRBJ2-1	.	TRBV11-1	TRBD2
CASSPSGYGYTF	TGTGCCAGCAGTCCCTCGGGGTATGGCTACACCTTC	TRBJ1-2	.	TRBV11-2	.
CASSPTGLQETQYF	TGTGCTAGCAGCCCCACCGGACTGCAAGAGACCCAGTACTTC	TRBJ2-5	.	TRBV7-7	.
CASSRPGTEAFF	TGTGCCAGCAGTAGACCGGGCACTGAAGCTTTCTTT	TRBJ1-1	.	TRBV2	.
CASSLRRGQGIKVGWPTEAFF	TGTGCCAGCAGCCTAAGAAGAGGACAGGGCATAAAGGTGGGGTGGCCCACTGAAGCTTTCTTT	TRBJ1-1	.	TRBV7-8	TRBD1
CASSPYPPLLSTNEKLFF	TGCGCCAGCAGCCCCTATCCCCCTTTACTCTCAACTAATGAAAAACTGTTTTTT	TRBJ1-4	once	TRBV4-1	.
CASSSDRNSPLHF	TGTGCTAGCAGCTCCGACAGGAATTCACCCCTCCACTTT	TRBJ1-6	.	TRBV7-7	.
CASSLSAKTGIHEQYF	TGTGCCAGCAGTTTATCGGCGAAGACAGGGATCCACGAGCAGTACTTC	TRBJ2-7	.	TRBV28	TRBD1
CASSLSLVAVNTGELFF	TGTGCCAGCAGCTTATCCCTGGTAGCGGTGAACACCGGGGAGCTGTTTTTT	TRBJ2-2	.	TRBV7-6	.
CAWSLPTSSTQYF	TGTGCCTGGAGCCTCCCGACTAGCAGCACGCAGTATTTT	TRBJ2-3	.	TRBV30	TRBD2
CASSPPLGQTNEKLFF	TGTGCCAGCAGCCCACCCTTGGGACAGACCAATGAAAAACTGTTTTTT	TRBJ1-4	.	TRBV7-9	TRBD1
CSVVSGNTEAFF	TGCAGCGTTGTCTCCGGGAACACTGAAGCTTTCTTT	TRBJ1-1	.	TRBV29-1	.
CASSEALQGEQFF	TGTGCCAGCAGTGAAGCGCTTCAGGGTGAGCAGTTCTTC	TRBJ2-1	.	TRBV2	.
CASSLRPTGETQYF	TGTGCCAGCTCCCTCCGGCCTACCGGGGAGACCCAGTACTTC	TRBJ2-5	once	TRBV6-5	.
CASSTGQGGEQYF	TGTGCCAGCTCAACCGGACAGGGGGGCGAGCAGTACTTC	TRBJ2-7	once	TRBV18	TRBD1
CASSDRGHEQYF	TGCGCCAGCAGCGACAGGGGGCACGAGCAGTACTTC	TRBJ2-7	.	TRBV5-1	TRBD1
CASSFLAGAQETQYF	TGTGCCAGCAGCTTCCTAGCGGGAGCACAAGAGACCCAGTACTTC	TRBJ2-5	.	TRBV7-6	TRBD2
CAISEAHTTGNSNQPQRF	TGTGCCATCAGTGAGGCTCATACGACAGGGAACAGCAATCAGCCCCAGCGTTTT	TRBJ1-5	.	TRBV10-3	TRBD1
CAIVISGTLNTEAFF	TGTGCCATCGTAATATCCGGGACACTGAACACTGAAGCTTTCTTT	TRBJ1-1	.	TRBV6-1	.
CASSYSSGSLNEQYF	TGTGCCAGCAGTTATTCTAGCGGGAGTCTCAACGAGCAGTACTTC	TRBJ2-7	once	TRBV6-5	TRBD2
CASSPDRNYGYTF	TGTGCCAGCAGTCCTGACAGAAACTATGGCTACACCTTC	TRBJ1-2	.	TRBV7-2	.
CASSLAGREMAFF	TGTGCCAGCAGCTTGGCCGGAAGGGAGATGGCTTTCTTT	TRBJ1-1	.	TRBV5-5	.
CASRTSGRGQETQYF	TGTGCCAGCAGGACTAGCGGGAGGGGCCAAGAGACCCAGTACTTC	TRBJ2-5	.	TRBV11-1	TRBD2
CASRRGFGENNGYTF	TGCGCCAGCAGAAGGGGGTTCGGCGAGAATAATGGCTACACCTTC	TRBJ1-2	.	TRBV5-1	.
CAWSRELNTEAFF	TGTGCCTGGTCTCGGGAATTGAACACTGAAGCTTTCTTT	TRBJ1-1	.	TRBV30	.
CASSYPHRGTEAFF	TGTGCCAGCAGCTACCCCCACAGGGGTACTGAAGCTTTCTTT	TRBJ1-1	.	TRBV21-1	.